The 19 T cell receptor beta chains below were found in one sample sequenced in a study of blood T cell repertoires in COVID-19 (dated by TCRdb to 2020 to 2021). The library was prepared using the immunoSEQ multiplex PCR assay. In its TCRdb copy, this immuneACCESS table keeps in-frame sequences only and misses some clones. Where compared with another copy, unresolved V genes explain less than half of these, and the others have no known cause. Across this sample there are some 64,000 clones, with roughly 90% seen only once. The ten largest account for 3.5% of the sample. The sequenced sample was peripheral blood. The receptors were sampled from a man aged 50-60 years with active COVID-19.

This clone was found once. The chain combines TRBV7-8 with TRBJ2-2, with 8 nucleotides matching TRBD2. V lost 1 base, J lost 13 bases, and 5 bases stayed unmatched. The CDR3 covers 13 residues. CDR1 SGHVS and CDR2 FQNEAQ come from the germline V gene. CDR3 DNA sequence: TGTGCCAGCAGCTTAGGACTAGCGACCGGGCTGTTTTTT. This codes for CASSLGLATGLFF.

The rearrangement links TRBV7-2 to TRBJ2-7, with TRBD2 matching 7 bases. Losses at the gene ends were 3 bases for V and 0 bases for J; bases not matched to a gene: 5. Germline lookup yields CDR1 SGHTA and CDR2 FQGNSA. This CDR3 is built from 15 residues. CDR3 protein: CASSFVSGLSYEQYF. CDR3 in DNA: TGTGCCAGCAGCTTTGTTAGCGGGCTCTCCTACGAGCAGTACTTC.

As concerns this clone: One end of the junction is discordant with germline, which a read error may explain. The gene calls are TRBV9 and TRBJ2-4; tentatively, D is TRBD2 (6 bases). In germline, CDR1 is SGDLS, CDR2 YYNGEE. The CDR3 has 12 amino acids. CDR3 sequence (DNA): TGTGCCAGCAGCGGAGAGCGGGCGACCATACACTTC. It translates to CASSGERATIHF.

The chain employs TRBV30 and TRBJ1-2; D might be TRBD1 (5 bases). From germline, CDR1 is GTSNPN and CDR2 SVGIG (reference sequence). There are 13 residues in the CDR3. The V gene lost 0 bases and the J gene lost 5 bases, with 10 bases spanning the gap. As DNA, the CDR3 is TGTGCCTGGAGTGTATCGGGGGGGTATGGCTACACCTTC. Its translation: CAWSVSGGYGYTF.

This clone has only one observation. The V gene is TRBV5-1, the J gene TRBJ2-1; no firm D call. The germline V gene has CDR1 SGHRS and CDR2 YFSETQ. The CDR3 sequence is 14 residues long. V shed 5 bases and J shed 0 bases, with 9 bases lying between them. CDR3 region: CASSIPSSYNEQFF. The CDR3, as DNA: TGCGCCAGCAGTATTCCGAGCTCCTACAATGAGCAGTTCTTC. The full variable domain, rest sourced from reference TRBV5-1 and TRBJ2-1, is KAGVTQTPRYLIKTRGQQVTLSCSPISGHRSVSWYQQTPGQGLQFLFEYFSETQRNKGNFPGRFSGRQFSNSRSEMNVSTLELGDSALYLCASSIPSSYNEQFFGPGTRLTVL.

This clone was observed a few times. The chain uses TRBV2 and TRBJ2-2; the match to TRBD1 covers 9 bases. Germline V CDR1 and CDR2: SNHLY, FYNNEI. V lost 0 bases and J lost 4; bases outside the gene matches: 3. The CDR3 has 16 residues. CDR3 in DNA: TGTGCCAGCAGTGAAGCGGGACAGGGACTCACCGGGGAGCTGTTTTTT. It yields the protein CASSEAGQGLTGELFF.

The chain employs TRBV5-8 and TRBJ2-5; the D gene is possibly TRBD2 (6 bases). The CDR3 is 17 amino acids. V was pared by 1 base and J by 4 bases, with 20 bases between. The germline CDR1 and CDR2 sequences are SGHTS and YDEGEE. CDR3 region: CASSLFRGPGTPETQYF. In DNA form, the CDR3 reads TGTGCCAGCAGCTTGTTTCGGGGTCCGGGGACTCCAGAGACCCAGTACTTC. The entire variable domain, with the rest obtained from reference TRBV5-8 and TRBJ2-5, is as follows: EAGVTQSPTHLIKTRGQQATLRCSPISGHTSVYWYQQALGLGLQFLLWYDEGEERNRGNFPPRFSGRQFPNYSSELNVNALELEDSALYLCASSLFRGPGTPETQYFGPGTRLLVL.

This rearrangement joins TRBV5-1 to TRBJ2-2; 7 bases map to TRBD1. The V gene's germline CDR1 is SGHRS and CDR2 YFSETQ. Trimming took 0 bases from V and 2 from J; bases not matched to a gene: 1. This CDR3 has 15 amino acids. This chain's CDR3 is CASSLDRGNTGELFF. The CDR3 region has the DNA TGCGCCAGCAGCTTGGACAGGGGCAACACCGGGGAGCTGTTTTTT.

The rearrangement uses TRBV5-8 and TRBJ1-6, with D uncertain. CDR3 length: 18 amino acids. V lost 2 bases and J lost 0, with 15 bases in between. In germline, CDR1 is SGHTS, CDR2 YDEGEE. In DNA form, the CDR3 reads TGTGCCAGCAGCTTCAACCTGCAGGCCTCCTCCTATAATTCACCCCTCCACTTT. Amino acids: CASSFNLQASSYNSPLHF. The full variable domain, completed using reference TRBV5-8 and TRBJ1-6, is EAGVTQSPTHLIKTRGQQATLRCSPISGHTSVYWYQQALGLGLQFLLWYDEGEERNRGNFPPRFSGRQFPNYSSELNVNALELEDSALYLCASSFNLQASSYNSPLHFGNGTRLTVT.

The chain employs TRBV7-8 and TRBJ1-4; D unclear. Per the germline V gene, CDR1 is SGHVS and CDR2 is FQNEAQ. The CDR3 extends over 15 amino acids. V was shortened by 5 bases and J by 5 bases, with 15 bases between the two germline ends. Here the CDR3 DNA reads TGTGCCAGCAGCCTGGAGCGGATTTTGAATGAAAAACTGTTTTTT. Translated: CASSLERILNEKLFF.

V gene TRBV7-2 combines with J gene TRBJ1-5; D gene ambiguous. Germline V gene lookup returns CDR1 SGHTA and CDR2 FQGNSA. The CDR3 sequence is 15 residues long. V was pared by 5 bases and J by 5 bases, with 16 bases between. The CDR3 DNA reads as TGTGCCAGCAGCCTAAGCGCCGGCGTCCATCAGCCCCAGCATTTT. This sequence encodes CASSLSAGVHQPQHF. Based on the CDR3 plus reference TRBV7-2 and TRBJ1-5, the full variable domain is GAGVSQSPSNKVTEKGKDVELRCDPISGHTALYWYRQSLGQGLEFLIYFQGNSAPDKSGLPSDRFSAERTGGSVSTLTIQRTQQEDSAVYLCASSLSAGVHQPQHFGDGTRLSIL.

The V and J genes are TRBV30 and TRBJ1-5, with no clear D. V lost 1 base and J 6 bases, leaving 13 bases between the germline ends. CDR1 is GTSNPN and CDR2 is SVGIG in the germline V gene (reference sequence). The CDR3 is made up of 14 amino acids. The CDR3: CAWSGVRGSQPQHF. The CDR3 coding sequence is TGTGCCTGGAGTGGGGTAAGAGGGAGTCAGCCCCAGCATTTT.

This clone was seen more than once but under ten times. The chain recombines TRBV5-1 with TRBJ1-1; D not certain. V was trimmed by 0 bases and J by 5 bases, leaving 8 bases between them. The CDR3 spans 13 residues. Germline CDR1 reads SGHRS; CDR2 reads YFSETQ. This CDR3 reads CASSLDLYTEAFF. The CDR3 DNA is TGCGCCAGCAGCTTGGACCTCTATACTGAAGCTTTCTTT.

This rearrangement joins TRBV5-1 to TRBJ1-2; a possible D gene is TRBD1 (6 bases). This CDR3 is 13 amino acids long. CDR1 and CDR2 from the germline V gene are SGHRS and YFSETQ. With 3 bases removed from V and 5 bases from J, the gap between germline ends came to 11 bases. The CDR3 spells CASSSTGRYGYTF. The CDR3 nucleotides read TGCGCCAGCAGCTCTACAGGGCGATATGGCTACACCTTC.

The rearrangement links TRBV3-1 (or the pseudogene TRBV3-2) to TRBJ1-3, with TRBD1 matching 7 bases. This CDR3 has 16 amino acids. J lost 0 bases, V lost 3 bases, and 5 bases had no gene match. Germline loops: CDR1 LGHDT, CDR2 YNNKEL (reference sequence). The chain's CDR3 is CASSHSAGGSGNTIYF. Here the CDR3 DNA reads TGTGCCAGCAGCCACTCGGCAGGGGGCTCTGGAAACACCATATATTTT.

The chain couples TRBV4-3 to TRBJ1-1, with D tentatively TRBD1 (6 bases). CDR1 LGHNA and CDR2 YSLEER come from the germline V gene. With 0 bases removed from V and 5 bases from J, the gap between germline ends came to 7 bases. The CDR3 is 13 amino acids. For the CDR3, the DNA is TGCGCCAGCAGCCAAGAACAGGGAACTGAAGCTTTCTTT. Residues: CASSQEQGTEAFF.

This rearrangement joins TRBV7-2 to TRBJ2-2, with D possibly being TRBD1 (5 bases). Deletions cut 2 bases from V and 7 bases from J, with 14 bases between. CDR1 and CDR2 (germline): SGHTA, FQGNSA. This CDR3 is 15 amino acids long. For the CDR3, the DNA is TGTGCCAGCAGCTTAACCCCAGGGTCCCTCGGGGAGCTGTTTTTT. Translating gives CASSLTPGSLGELFF.

The rearrangement joins TRBV12-2 to TRBJ2-5; TRBD2 reflects the table's D call only, with no check against the DNA. TRBV12-2 is recorded as a pseudogene. The CDR3 totals 16 residues. The CDR3 loop reads CASRTRTSGGRATQYF. The CDR3 DNA sequence: TGTGCAAGTCGCACCAGGACTAGCGGGGGGCGGGCGACCCAGTACTTC.

The rearrangement links TRBV6-2 or TRBV6-3 to TRBJ2-7, with 9 bases that match TRBD2. The CDR3 is made up of 17 amino acids. J lost 4 bases, V lost 0 bases, and 10 bases had no gene match. The germline gives CDR1 MNHEY, CDR2 SVGEGT. CDR3 DNA: TGTGCCAGCAGTTACTCTCCGGGGCTAGCGGGAATGTACGAGCAGTACTTC. Its protein product is CASSYSPGLAGMYEQYF.